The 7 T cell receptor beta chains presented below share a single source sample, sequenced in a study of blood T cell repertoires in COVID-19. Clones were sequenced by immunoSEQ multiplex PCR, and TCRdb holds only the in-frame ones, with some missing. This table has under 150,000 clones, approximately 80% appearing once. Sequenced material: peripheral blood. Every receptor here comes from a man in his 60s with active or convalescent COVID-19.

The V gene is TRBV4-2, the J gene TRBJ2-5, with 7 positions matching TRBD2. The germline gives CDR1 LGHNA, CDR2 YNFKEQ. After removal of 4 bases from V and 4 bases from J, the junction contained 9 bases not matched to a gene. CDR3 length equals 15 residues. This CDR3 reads CASSRIAGVRETQYF. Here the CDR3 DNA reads TGTGCCAGCAGCCGGATTGCGGGAGTTCGAGAGACCCAGTACTTC.

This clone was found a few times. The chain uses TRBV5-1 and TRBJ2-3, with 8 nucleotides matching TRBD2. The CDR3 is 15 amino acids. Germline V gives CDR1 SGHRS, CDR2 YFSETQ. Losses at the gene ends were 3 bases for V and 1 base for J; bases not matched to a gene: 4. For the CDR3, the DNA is TGCGCCAGCAGCTCAAGCGGGAGAGGCACAGATACGCAGTATTTT. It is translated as CASSSSGRGTDTQYF.

DNA of the CDR3: TGTGCCAGCAGCCTGCGGGACAGCAATCTCTATGGCTACACCTTC. As protein: CASSLRDSNLYGYTF. This rearrangement joins TRBV3-1 (or the pseudogene TRBV3-2) to TRBJ1-2, with 7 bases aligning to TRBD1. The germline V gene has CDR1 LGHDT and CDR2 YNNKEL (reference sequence). The CDR3 length is 15 residues. J lost 4 bases, V lost 4 bases, and 9 bases had no gene match.

CDR3 in amino acids: CASSQDWESSYNSPLHF. CDR3 nucleotides: TGCGCCAGCAGCCAAGATTGGGAGAGCTCCTATAATTCACCCCTCCACTTT. This chain uses TRBV4-3 with TRBJ1-6, with D unresolved. The CDR3 covers 17 residues. CDR1 is LGHNA, CDR2 YSLEER, per germline. Between the trimmed V and J ends, which lost 0 bases and 0 bases, there was a span of 9 bases.

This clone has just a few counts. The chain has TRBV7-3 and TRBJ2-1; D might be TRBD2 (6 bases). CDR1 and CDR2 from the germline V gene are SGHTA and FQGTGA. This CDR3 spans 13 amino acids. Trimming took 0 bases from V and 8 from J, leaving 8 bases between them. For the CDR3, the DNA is TGTGCCAGCAGCTTAACGGGGGACTATGAGCAGTTCTTC. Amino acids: CASSLTGDYEQFF.

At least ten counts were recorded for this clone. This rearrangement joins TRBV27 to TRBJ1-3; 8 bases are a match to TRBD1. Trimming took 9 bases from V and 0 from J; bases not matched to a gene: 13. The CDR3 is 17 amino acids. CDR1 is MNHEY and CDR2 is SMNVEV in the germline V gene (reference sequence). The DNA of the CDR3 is TGTGCCAGAGAACCGGGACAGGACTGGAGCTCTGGAAACACCATATATTTT. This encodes CAREPGQDWSSGNTIYF.

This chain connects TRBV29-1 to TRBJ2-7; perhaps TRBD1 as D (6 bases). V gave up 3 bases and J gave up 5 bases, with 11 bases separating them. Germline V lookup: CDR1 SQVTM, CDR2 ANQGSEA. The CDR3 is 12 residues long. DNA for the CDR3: TGCAGCGTTGAGGCGGACAGAAACGAGCAGTACTTC. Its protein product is CSVEADRNEQYF.